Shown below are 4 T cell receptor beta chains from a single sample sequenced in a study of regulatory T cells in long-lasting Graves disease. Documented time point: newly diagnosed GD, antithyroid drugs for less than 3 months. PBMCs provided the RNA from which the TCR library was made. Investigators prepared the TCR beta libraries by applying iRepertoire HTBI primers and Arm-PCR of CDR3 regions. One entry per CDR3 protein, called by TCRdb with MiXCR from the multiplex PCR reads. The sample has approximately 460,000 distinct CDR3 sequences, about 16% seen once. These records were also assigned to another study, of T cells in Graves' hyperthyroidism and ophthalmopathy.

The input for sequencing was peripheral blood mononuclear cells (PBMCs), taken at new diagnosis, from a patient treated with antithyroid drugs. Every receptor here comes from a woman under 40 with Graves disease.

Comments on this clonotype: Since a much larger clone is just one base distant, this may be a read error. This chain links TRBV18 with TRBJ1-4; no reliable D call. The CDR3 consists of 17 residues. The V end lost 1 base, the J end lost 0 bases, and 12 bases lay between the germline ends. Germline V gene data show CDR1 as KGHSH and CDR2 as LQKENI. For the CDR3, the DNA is TGTGCCAGCTCACCACTTTATTGGGAGACAACTAATGAAAAACTGTTTTTT. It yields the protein CASSPLYWETTNEKLFF.

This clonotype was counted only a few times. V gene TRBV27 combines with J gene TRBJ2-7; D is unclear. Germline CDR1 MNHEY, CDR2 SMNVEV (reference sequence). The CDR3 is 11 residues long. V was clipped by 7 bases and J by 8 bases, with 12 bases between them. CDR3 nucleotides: TGTGCCAGCAACGCAGGAACCAAGCAGTACTTC. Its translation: CASNAGTKQYF.

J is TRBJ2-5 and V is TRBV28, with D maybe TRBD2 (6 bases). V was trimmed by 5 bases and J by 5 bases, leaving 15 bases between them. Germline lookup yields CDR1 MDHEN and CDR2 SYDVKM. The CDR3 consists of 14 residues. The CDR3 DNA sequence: TGTGCCAGCAGTACTAGCTCACCCCCCGAGACCCAGTACTTC. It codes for CASSTSSPPETQYF.

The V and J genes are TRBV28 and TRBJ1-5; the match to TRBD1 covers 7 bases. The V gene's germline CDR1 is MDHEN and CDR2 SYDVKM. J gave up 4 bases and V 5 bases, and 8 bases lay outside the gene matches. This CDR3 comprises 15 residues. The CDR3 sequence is CASSGAGRGNQPQHF. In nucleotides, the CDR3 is TGTGCCAGCAGTGGGGCGGGCAGGGGGAATCAGCCCCAGCATTTT.